Listed below are T cell receptor beta chains from one sample, sequenced in a study of blood T cell repertoires in COVID-19. TCRdb's table, derived via immunoSEQ multiplex PCR, lists solely in-frame clones and lacks some. The top ten clones hold around 4.5% of a sample with approximately 300,000 clones, roughly 80% of them seen once. Source material: peripheral blood. These receptors all stem from a woman aged 50 to 60 with active or convalescent COVID-19. Both conserved end residues are part of each CDR3. A D gene is named only where the DNA matches it firmly. Not every row has a clone size; where given, it reads once, few, many or a size class.

D gene	V gene	clone size	J gene	CDR3 protein	CDR3 DNA
TRBD1	TRBV5-1	once	TRBJ1-1	CASSLGGTGYMNTEAFF	TGCGCCAGCAGCTTGGGAGGGACAGGTTACATGAACACTGAAGCTTTCTTT
-	TRBV13	-	TRBJ2-1	CASSLGRGGLNEQFF	TGTGCCAGCAGCTTAGGCAGGGGTGGTCTCAATGAGCAGTTCTTC
-	TRBV30	-	TRBJ2-7	CAWTRTQTYEQYF	TGTGCCTGGACCAGGACTCAGACCTACGAGCAGTACTTC
-	TRBV19	few	TRBJ1-5	CASSGQSNQPQHF	TGTGCCAGTAGTGGCCAGAGCAATCAGCCCCAGCATTTT
TRBD1	TRBV2	-	TRBJ1-2	CASSEFGTAIGYTF	TGTGCCAGCAGTGAATTCGGGACAGCAATTGGCTACACCTTC
-	TRBV2	-	TRBJ2-1	CATQGYNEQFF	TGTGCCACCCAGGGATACAATGAGCAGTTCTTC
-	TRBV18	-	TRBJ1-6	CASSPLPRQETSPLHF	TGTGCCAGCTCACCACTCCCACGACAGGAAACTTCACCCCTCCACTTT
TRBD2	TRBV3-1/TRBV3-2	many	TRBJ2-1	CASSRGRTSSYNEQFF	TGTGCCAGCAGCCGCGGGAGGACAAGCTCCTACAATGAGCAGTTCTTC
-	TRBV20-1	few	TRBJ1-1	CSASETPGHRPEAFF	TGCAGTGCCAGTGAGACCCCAGGCCACCGGCCTGAAGCTTTCTTT
TRBD1	TRBV19	-	TRBJ1-5	CASSQYTGTGYNQPQHF	TGTGCCAGTAGTCAATATACCGGGACAGGGTACAATCAGCCCCAGCATTTT
-	TRBV15	-	TRBJ1-2	CATSRAEGGYTF	TGTGCCACCAGCAGGGCCGAGGGTGGCTACACCTTC
TRBD2	TRBV5-4	few	TRBJ2-7	CASSSRREGAGYEQYF	TGTGCCAGCAGTTCACGGCGGGAGGGGGCCGGGTACGAGCAGTACTTC
-	TRBV9	-	TRBJ2-3	CASSVAAPADTQYF	TGTGCCAGCAGCGTAGCAGCGCCGGCAGATACGCAGTATTTT
-	TRBV27	-	TRBJ2-3	CASSFRDSHEDTQYF	TGTGCCAGCAGTTTCCGGGACTCTCATGAAGATACGCAGTATTTT
-	TRBV19	-	TRBJ1-2	CASRPGGRYYGYTF	TGTGCCAGTAGGCCGGGGGGCCGTTACTATGGCTACACCTTC
TRBD2	TRBV7-6	-	TRBJ2-7	CASSPGASGSHEQYF	TGTGCCAGCAGCCCTGGGGCTAGCGGGAGCCACGAGCAGTACTTC
TRBD1	TRBV19	-	TRBJ2-1	CASTHSDRVLRNEQFF	TGTGCCAGTACCCACTCTGACAGGGTTCTGAGGAATGAGCAGTTCTTC
-	TRBV12-3/TRBV12-4	-	TRBJ1-2	CASSFDGGQGYTF	TGTGCCAGCAGTTTCGACGGGGGGCAGGGCTACACCTTC
-	TRBV7-3	-	TRBJ1-6	CASSFSLREPLHF	TGTGCCAGCAGCTTTTCTCTCCGGGAACCCCTCCACTTT
TRBD2	TRBV5-1	once	TRBJ2-1	CASSPTSGVSYNEQFF	TGCGCCAGCAGCCCGACTAGCGGGGTATCCTACAATGAGCAGTTCTTC
TRBD2	TRBV7-9	once	TRBJ2-5	CASGLAGGETQYF	TGTGCCAGCGGACTAGCGGGGGGGGAGACCCAGTACTTC
-	TRBV19	-	TRBJ1-5	CASSSQGTQPQHF	TGTGCCAGTAGTTCACAGGGAACCCAGCCCCAGCATTTT
TRBD1	TRBV7-9	-	TRBJ1-4	CASSNTQGAREKLFF	TGTGCCAGCAGTAACACTCAGGGGGCGCGAGAAAAACTGTTTTTT
TRBD1	TRBV9	-	TRBJ1-2	CASSDPGTGGNYGYTF	TGTGCCAGCAGCGACCCTGGGACAGGGGGCAACTATGGCTACACCTTC
-	TRBV19	-	TRBJ1-2	CASSFLTRVDYGYTF	TGTGCCAGTTCCTTTCTGACTCGGGTCGACTATGGCTACACCTTC
-	TRBV29-1	-	TRBJ2-1	CSAIRGGDYNEQFF	TGCAGCGCTATTAGGGGGGGAGACTACAATGAGCAGTTCTTC
-	TRBV30	once	TRBJ1-5	CAWSGQYNQPQHF	TGTGCCTGGAGTGGACAGTACAATCAGCCCCAGCATTTT
-	TRBV18	-	TRBJ1-3	CASSRGNKASGNTIYF	TGTGCCAGCTCACGCGGGAACAAGGCGTCGGGAAACACCATATATTTT
-	TRBV3-1/TRBV3-2	-	TRBJ2-3	CASSLQATQYF	TGTGCCAGCAGCCTGCAGGCTACGCAGTATTTT
TRBD2	TRBV9	-	TRBJ2-7	CASSPGLAGAFEQYF	TGTGCCAGCAGCCCCGGACTAGCGGGAGCGTTCGAGCAGTACTTC
-	TRBV4-2	few	TRBJ1-2	CASSQDPRGGYTF	TGTGCCAGCAGCCAAGATCCCAGGGGTGGCTACACCTTC
TRBD1	TRBV7-9	-	TRBJ2-3	CASSLAPGQGPDTQYF	TGTGCCAGCAGCTTAGCCCCGGGACAGGGACCAGATACGCAGTATTTT
TRBD1	TRBV7-9	-	TRBJ1-2	CASSSGQGGPYGGYTF	TGTGCCAGCAGCTCCGGACAGGGGGGTCCTTACGGTGGCTACACCTTC
-	TRBV2	-	TRBJ2-5	CASSPQGQETQYF	TGTGCCAGCAGTCCTCAGGGACAAGAGACCCAGTACTTC
-	TRBV5-8	once	TRBJ1-3	CASSLQLSGNTIYF	TGTGCCAGCAGCTTGCAACTCTCTGGAAACACCATATATTTT
TRBD2	TRBV7-8	-	TRBJ2-1	CASSLRLAGVGEQFF	TGTGCCAGCAGCTTAAGGCTAGCGGGAGTGGGTGAGCAGTTCTTC
TRBD1	TRBV7-9	-	TRBJ1-3	CASTPGGTGDAGNTIYF	TGTGCCAGCACCCCGGGGGGGACAGGGGATGCGGGAAACACCATATATTTT
-	TRBV28	-	TRBJ1-2	CASSSGDRYYGYTF	TGTGCCAGCAGTTCCGGAGACAGATACTATGGCTACACCTTC
-	TRBV7-9	few	TRBJ2-3	CASSLEGGRTGDF	TGTGCCAGCAGCTTAGAAGGTGGTAGGACCGGGGATTTT
TRBD2	TRBV7-9	many	TRBJ2-7	CASSLGFGGRASEQYF	TGTGCCAGCAGCTTAGGGTTTGGCGGGAGGGCTTCCGAGCAGTACTTC
-	TRBV20-1	-	TRBJ2-7	CSASPFSGEATAYEQYF	TGCAGTGCTAGTCCCTTCTCCGGGGAAGCTACCGCCTACGAGCAGTACTTC
TRBD2	TRBV6-5	-	TRBJ2-5	CASSGGAGRETQYF	TGTGCCAGCTCCGGGGGGGCTGGTCGAGAGACCCAGTACTTC
-	TRBV7-9	-	TRBJ1-1	CASSLGARGAFF	TGTGCCAGCAGCTTAGGGGCTAGGGGGGCTTTCTTT
-	TRBV2	-	TRBJ2-4	CASSPLGALAKNIQYF	TGTGCCAGCAGTCCACTGGGGGCCCTAGCCAAAAACATTCAGTACTTC
-	TRBV7-9	-	TRBJ2-2	CASSPTGTATGELFF	TGTGCCAGCAGCCCCACCGGGACTGCCACCGGGGAGCTGTTTTTT
TRBD1	TRBV19	-	TRBJ1-1	CASSVGTVSEAFF	TGTGCCAGTAGTGTGGGGACAGTATCTGAAGCTTTCTTT
TRBD1	TRBV6-5	-	TRBJ1-6	CASSLGQAPLHF	TGTGCCAGCAGTCTGGGACAGGCACCCCTCCACTTT